This T cell receptor beta chain was sequenced for a study of T cell repertoires in cytomegalovirus infection. Study summary: CMV infection plus the matching HLA type was flagged by public TCR beta signatures.

One entry per CDR3 protein, called by TCRdb with MiXCR from the reads. Of hundreds of thousands of distinct CDR3 sequences in the sample, around 30% were seen once. This clonotype was detected ten times or more. Its matching antigen is unknown. The sequence derives from a human donor in good health (CMV status not recorded). Some clones in this sample may be carry-over from other donors' samples. The sequenced sample was cultured PBMCs, obtained from culture after CMV antigen stimulation.

In nucleotides, the CDR3 is TGTGCCAGCAGCCGAGGACTAGCTTCGAACGAGCAGTACTTC. Protein: CASSRGLASNEQYF. This sequence joins TRBV7-2 and TRBJ2-7; 8 bases map to TRBD2. This CDR3 is 14 amino acids long. V lost 5 bases to trimming and J lost 5 bases; unmatched junction nucleotides: 8. CDR1 SGHTA and CDR2 FQGNSA come from the germline V gene.